Listed below are T cell receptor beta chains from one sample, sequenced in a study of cytomegalovirus exposure and HLA in healthy donors. Sequencing was performed with immunoSEQ multiplex PCR; in TCRdb, only in-frame clones are kept and a portion is missing. The sample shows 75,000 to 100,000 clones, less than 8% of them seen only once. Sequencing was performed on PBMCs. All receptors come from a man aged 45-65 years in good health and CMV-seronegative. The CDR3 runs from the conserved cysteine through the conserved F or W. Each record gives: clone size, V gene, J gene, D gene, CDR3 DNA, CDR3 protein. A D gene is named only where the DNA matches it firmly. Clone size appears in some rows only: once, few, many, or a class for an expanded clone.

>few|TRBV19|TRBJ2-3|TRBD1
TGTGCCAGTAGTAGACGGGACAGCGGCTACACAGATACGCAGTATTTT
CASSRRDSGYTDTQYF
>-|TRBV19|TRBJ2-2|-
TGTGCCAGTAGTATAGATTCCCGGGGATATACCGGGGAGCTGTTTTTT
CASSIDSRGYTGELFF
>few|TRBV28|TRBJ1-4|-
TGTGCCAGCAGTTCCGGAGCTAATGAAAAACTGTTTTTT
CASSSGANEKLFF
>few|TRBV28|TRBJ1-5|-
TGTGCCAGCAGTTTAAGACAGAGTTGGGGCAATCAGCCCCAGCATTTT
CASSLRQSWGNQPQHF
>-|TRBV5-4|TRBJ1-3|TRBD1
TGTGCCAGCAGCCGAGACAGGGTGTCAGGAAACACCATATATTTT
CASSRDRVSGNTIYF
>-|TRBV2|TRBJ2-7|TRBD1
TGTGCCAGCAGTCTCCCCCCCCCGGGACAGGGCACCTACGAGCAGTACTTC
CASSLPPPGQGTYEQYF
>-|TRBV6-6|TRBJ2-7|-
TGTGCCAGCAGCCCTAATTACGAGCAGTACTTC
CASSPNYEQYF
>-|TRBV5-1|TRBJ2-1|TRBD2
TGCGCCAGCAGCTCAGCTAGCGGGAGACAAGAGCAGTTCTTC
CASSSASGRQEQFF
>-|TRBV6-5|TRBJ1-3|-
TGTGCCAGCAGTCCCGGGCCTCCGAGGGTAAACACCATATATTTT
CASSPGPPRVNTIYF
>-|TRBV2|TRBJ2-7|-
TGTGCCAGCAGTGAGGACAGACAAGTTTACTACGAGCAGTACTTC
CASSEDRQVYYEQYF
>few|TRBV9|TRBJ1-2|TRBD1
TGTGCCAGCAGCGTAGGGACCGGGACAGGGGTTTTTGGCTACACCTTC
CASSVGTGTGVFGYTF
>-|TRBV6-5|TRBJ2-7|TRBD1
TGTGCCAGCAGTTACTCCGGACAGGGCCCTCAGGAGCAGTACTTC
CASSYSGQGPQEQYF
>few|TRBV27|TRBJ2-1|TRBD2
TGTGCCAGCAGTGAAAATAGCGGGAGTTGGGGCAATGAGCAGTTCTTC
CASSENSGSWGNEQFF
>-|TRBV29-1|TRBJ1-1|-
TGCAGCGCTGACGGGTCTGGGGAGACCTCTGAAGCTTTCTTT
CSADGSGETSEAFF
>few|TRBV10-3|TRBJ1-2|-
TGTGCCATCAGTGATACAGGGCTCGGCTACACCTTC
CAISDTGLGYTF
>few|TRBV18|TRBJ1-5|TRBD1
TGTGCCAGCTCACCGGACAGGGTCAATCAGCCCCAGCATTTT
CASSPDRVNQPQHF
>-|TRBV30|TRBJ2-3|TRBD2
TGTGCCTATACTAGCGGGAGGGTCCTTAGCACAGATACGCAGTATTTT
CAYTSGRVLSTDTQYF
>-|TRBV7-8|TRBJ1-2|-
TGTGCCAGCAGCGTTAGCCCTCAGGGACTAGACTATGGCTACACCTTC
CASSVSPQGLDYGYTF
>-|TRBV5-5|TRBJ2-1|TRBD2
TGTGCCAGCAGGACACAGCGGGGGCAGAGTTCCTACAATGAGCAGTTCTTC
CASRTQRGQSSYNEQFF
>-|TRBV6-6|TRBJ2-5|-
TGTGCCAGCAGGACTTCGGGGAAAGAGACCCAGTACTTC
CASRTSGKETQYF
>-|TRBV5-1|TRBJ2-2|TRBD2
TGCGCCAGCAGCTTGACTAGCGGAAACACCGGGGAGCTGTTTTTT
CASSLTSGNTGELFF
>-|TRBV7-6|TRBJ2-5|TRBD2
TGTGCCAGCAGCTTAGCGCTAGCGGGGGGGCCCAAGACCCAGTACTTC
CASSLALAGGPKTQYF
>-|TRBV7-6|TRBJ1-1|-
TGTGCCAGCAGCTTAGGATCGACTGGCACAGGGAACACTGAAGCTTTCTTT
CASSLGSTGTGNTEAFF
>few|TRBV25-1|TRBJ2-7|TRBD2
TGTGCCAGCAGTGGGACTAGCGGGAGAGTTTATGGCGAGCAGTACTTC
CASSGTSGRVYGEQYF
>few|TRBV28|TRBJ1-1|TRBD1
TGTGCCAGCAGTCCCCGGGACAGGGGTGAAGCTTTCTTT
CASSPRDRGEAFF
>-|TRBV6-1|TRBJ2-1|TRBD2
TGTGCCAGCAGCCAGCGGGGGGGGTACAATGAGCAGTTCTTC
CASSQRGGYNEQFF
>-|TRBV7-9|TRBJ2-5|-
TGTGCCAGCAGCCGCCAAATTTACGCTAGCGAGCAAGAGACCCAGTACTTC
CASSRQIYASEQETQYF
>-|TRBV6-5|TRBJ2-2|TRBD1
TGTGCCAGCAGAGGGACAGGGAACATCGGGGAGCTGTTTTTT
CASRGTGNIGELFF
>few|TRBV6-5|TRBJ1-5|-
TGTGCCAGCAGCCGCGACAGGAATCAGCCCCAGCATTTT
CASSRDRNQPQHF
>-|TRBV7-2|TRBJ2-2|-
TGTGCCAGCAGCTCCTTAAGGGGGGGGGCAAAAGGCGGGGAGCTGTTTTTT
CASSSLRGGAKGGELFF
>-|TRBV5-6|TRBJ1-1|-
TGTGCCAGCAGCTTGGGACAGAGGTTTCGAAGGACTGAAGCTTTCTTT
CASSLGQRFRRTEAFF
>few|TRBV7-3|TRBJ2-1|-
TGTGCCAGCAGCCGCGACGGGACAACCCCCAATGAGCAGTTCTTC
CASSRDGTTPNEQFF
>few|TRBV9|TRBJ1-3|-
TGTGCCAGCAGCGCCACACAGGGTTCTGGAAACACCATATATTTT
CASSATQGSGNTIYF
>few|TRBV5-1|TRBJ1-1|-
TGCGCCAGCAGCCCCTGGGGGGGCGACACTGAAGCTTTCTTT
CASSPWGGDTEAFF
>-|TRBV2|TRBJ2-2|TRBD2
TGTGCCAGCAGTACCGGGACTAGTTCCACCGGGGAGCTGTTTTTT
CASSTGTSSTGELFF
>few|TRBV5-5|TRBJ2-5|TRBD2
TGTGCCAGCAGCTTGGCGGTAGCGGGAATACAAGAGACCCAGTACTTC
CASSLAVAGIQETQYF
>-|TRBV4-1|TRBJ2-1|-
TGCGCCAGCAGCCAGGGACTCGGATGGAGGGCTGATGAGCAGTTCTTC
CASSQGLGWRADEQFF
>-|TRBV7-3|TRBJ2-5|-
TGTGCCAGCAGCTTAAATCCCCCCGGTGAGACCCAGTACTTC
CASSLNPPGETQYF
>-|TRBV7-8|TRBJ2-2|-
TGTGCCAGCAGCCCAAGGGGTTCGGGCACCTCGAACACCGGGGAGCTGTTTTTT
CASSPRGSGTSNTGELFF
>-|TRBV12-5|TRBJ2-1|TRBD1
TGTGCTAGTGGATCCCAAACAGGGGTTAGGGTTAATGAGCAGTTCTTC
CASGSQTGVRVNEQFF
>few|TRBV9|TRBJ1-5|-
TGTGCCAGCAGCGTAGCAGGGAACCCCAATCAGCCCCAGCATTTT
CASSVAGNPNQPQHF
>-|TRBV10-3|TRBJ1-5|-
TGTGCCATCAGTGGGAACAGGGTAGTGAACAATCAGCCCCAGCATTTT
CAISGNRVVNNQPQHF